This entry lists 3 T cell receptor beta chains sequenced from one sample in a study of cytomegalovirus exposure and HLA in healthy donors. 13 Jbeta primers and 60 Vbeta primers were used for the PCR. Produced via immunoSEQ multiplex PCR; TCRdb's table is partial and in-frame only. The sample holds about 120,000 clones; roughly a sixth are singletons and the top ten take less than 3.5%. The specimen was PBMCs. Receptors originate from a female donor in good health and CMV-seropositive.

The table lists this clone with a few counts. The J gene is TRBJ2-1, the V gene TRBV9; the match to TRBD2 covers 14 bases. The V segment lost 4 bases and the J segment 2 bases; nucleotides outside the gene matches: 5. Germline V CDR1 and CDR2: SGDLS, YYNGEE. CDR3 size: 17 residues. The CDR3 bases are TGTGCCAGCAGCATGGGACTAGCGGGAGCGACCTACAATGAGCAGTTCTTC. Translation: CASSMGLAGATYNEQFF.

Only a few counts were recorded for this clone. V usage is TRBV7-2 and J usage is TRBJ2-7; TRBD2 agrees at 10 bases. This CDR3 has 15 amino acids. CDR1 SGHTA and CDR2 FQGNSA come from the germline V gene. V was clipped by 4 bases and J by 2 bases; unmatched bases: 5. The CDR3 DNA sequence: TGTGCCAGCAGCTACACTAGCGGGAAAACCTACGAGCAGTACTTC. It is translated as CASSYTSGKTYEQYF.

The V gene is TRBV13, the J gene TRBJ2-3; 12 bases align to TRBD2. Looked up from germline, CDR1 is PRHDT and CDR2 is FYEKMQ (reference sequence). This CDR3 is built from 18 residues. V lost 6 bases to trimming and J lost 6 bases; unmatched junction nucleotides: 16. As DNA, the CDR3 is TGTGCCAGCAGGGGGCTGGCTGGACTAGCGGGGAAGTCCGATACGCAGTATTTT. The encoded protein is CASRGLAGLAGKSDTQYF.